This T cell receptor beta chain was found in a study of T cells in narcolepsy. Clones were sequenced by immunoSEQ multiplex PCR, and TCRdb holds only the in-frame ones, with some missing. The data hold tens of thousands of clones, with around four fifths observed a single time. This CDR3 is built from 14 residues. The germline CDR1 and CDR2 sequences are MDHEN and SYDVKM. This TCR was recovered from a human donor in good health. The rearrangement joins TRBV28 to TRBJ2-7; 9 nucleotides match TRBD2. Sequenced: memory (CD45RA-) CD4+ T cells from blood. CDR3 bases: TGTGCTTCCAGAGCGGGGGGCCCGTCCTACGAGCAGTACTTC. This sequence encodes CASRAGGPSYEQYF.